The present T cell receptor (beta chain) was sequenced within a study of shared clonotypes between healthy human individuals. Germline V gene lookup returns CDR1 SGHAT and CDR2 FQNNGV. Deletions cut 2 bases from V and 3 bases from J, with 13 bases between. This CDR3 contains 16 residues. The assay was immunoSEQ multiplex PCR, and TCRdb's table has in-frame clones only and misses some. The table has 2 million to 2.5 million clones, approximately 96% seen once. The sequence derives from a man aged 18 to 29 in good health. The sample taken for sequencing was naive CD4+ T cells sorted from blood. The subset is: CD45RA+ positively selected. The V call is TRBV11-2, the J call TRBJ1-4, with a possible D match to TRBD1 (6 bases). This chain's CDR3 is CASSLWEGVPNEKLFF. In DNA, the CDR3 is TGTGCCAGCAGCTTATGGGAGGGGGTTCCTAATGAAAAACTGTTTTTT.